Listed below are T cell receptor beta chains from one sample, sequenced in a study of identical twins. MiXCR, run by TCRdb on the 5' RACE reads, gives a single entry per CDR3 protein. Among hundreds of thousands of distinct CDR3 sequences listed, 5.5% to 7.5% were seen once. Sequencing was performed on naive T cells sorted from blood. The receptors derive from a man aged 18 to 29 in good health. Both conserved end residues are part of each CDR3. D genes are given only for firm matches. Size is stated for part of the rows, as once, few or many counts, or as a class when the clone is expanded.

V: TRBV9
J: TRBJ1-2
size: -
D: -
DNA: TGTGCCAGCAGCGGCTACTCGGGGGGAACTAACTATGGCTACACCTTC
CDR3: CASSGYSGGTNYGYTF

V: TRBV7-9
J: TRBJ1-1
size: -
D: -
DNA: TGTGCCAGCAGCTTAGCGCGGGGGGGAGCTTTCTTT
CDR3: CASSLARGGAFF

V: TRBV30
J: TRBJ1-1
size: few
D: -
DNA: TGTGCCTGGAGAACCCTCGAAGCTTTCTTT
CDR3: CAWRTLEAFF

V: TRBV24-1
J: TRBJ2-1
size: many
D: TRBD2
DNA: TGTGCCACCAGTCGGCGGGGGAGCATTGATGAGCAGTTCTTC
CDR3: CATSRRGSIDEQFF

V: TRBV6-2/TRBV6-3
J: TRBJ2-7
size: few
D: -
DNA: TGTGCCAGCCCGGGACGGTCCTTCTACGAGCAGTACTTC
CDR3: CASPGRSFYEQYF

V: TRBV5-1
J: TRBJ2-2
size: -
D: -
DNA: TGCGCCAGCAGCTTGGTACATAACACCGGGGAGCTGTTTTTT
CDR3: CASSLVHNTGELFF

V: TRBV15
J: TRBJ2-4
size: -
D: -
DNA: TGTGCCACCAGCAGAGATGCCCCGGGAAAGAAAAACATTCAGTACTTC
CDR3: CATSRDAPGKKNIQYF

V: TRBV29-1
J: TRBJ2-7
size: many
D: -
DNA: TGCAGCGTTGGTCCACAGGTCGGGGCCTACGAGCAGTACTTC
CDR3: CSVGPQVGAYEQYF

V: TRBV7-8
J: TRBJ2-7
size: few
D: -
DNA: TGTGCCAGCAGCGCCTACGGGACACACAGCTCCTACGAGCAGTACTTC
CDR3: CASSAYGTHSSYEQYF

V: TRBV5-1
J: TRBJ1-1
size: few
D: -
DNA: TGCGCCAGCAGCTTATCCCCTCGGGTGGGGGGCGCTGAAGCTTTCTTT
CDR3: CASSLSPRVGGAEAFF

V: TRBV18
J: TRBJ2-1
size: few
D: -
DNA: TGTGCCAGCTCACCCCGGGCAAACGGGCCCTACAATGAGCAGTTCTTC
CDR3: CASSPRANGPYNEQFF

V: TRBV10-3
J: TRBJ2-2
size: few
D: -
DNA: TGTGCCATCAGCGAAGCCGCGAACACCGGGGAGCTGTTTTTT
CDR3: CAISEAANTGELFF

V: TRBV27
J: TRBJ1-1
size: few
D: -
DNA: TGTGCCAGCAGTTTATTTTTCCGGACCGTGAACACTGAAGCTTTCTTT
CDR3: CASSLFFRTVNTEAFF

V: TRBV20-1
J: TRBJ2-7
size: -
D: TRBD2
DNA: TGCAGTGCTAGAGATAAAGGGGGACTAGCGGGTGCCTCCTACGAGCAGTACTTC
CDR3: CSARDKGGLAGASYEQYF

V: TRBV4-1
J: TRBJ2-3
size: -
D: -
DNA: TGCGCCAGCAGCCGACCACCGACATACAGAGTCCGCACAGATACGCAGTATTTT
CDR3: CASSRPPTYRVRTDTQYF

V: TRBV10-3
J: TRBJ2-1
size: many
D: -
DNA: TGTGCCATCAGTTCGGCACTCATTTACAATGAGCAGTTCTTC
CDR3: CAISSALIYNEQFF

V: TRBV28
J: TRBJ2-7
size: few
D: -
DNA: TGTGCCAGCAGTTCCCACTCCGGGACGAGGGAGCAGTACTTC
CDR3: CASSSHSGTREQYF

V: TRBV28
J: TRBJ1-4
size: many
D: TRBD1
DNA: TGTGCCAGCAGTTTAACTTTTGGGACAGGCCAGGAAAAACTGTTTTTT
CDR3: CASSLTFGTGQEKLFF

V: TRBV20-1
J: TRBJ1-4
size: -
D: TRBD1
DNA: TGCAGTGCTCACTTGGTCGTACCGGGACAGGGACCAACTAATGAAAAACTGTTTTTT
CDR3: CSAHLVVPGQGPTNEKLFF

V: TRBV6-5
J: TRBJ1-1
size: few
D: -
DNA: TGTGCCAGCAGTTCCCCCGGCAGGGGCAAGCACACTGAAGCTTTCTTT
CDR3: CASSSPGRGKHTEAFF

V: TRBV25-1
J: TRBJ2-4
size: many
D: -
DNA: TGTGCCAGCAGTGATGGGGGCCTAGCCAAAAACATTCAGTACTTC
CDR3: CASSDGGLAKNIQYF

V: TRBV5-1
J: TRBJ2-3
size: few
D: TRBD2
DNA: TGCGCCAGCAGCTTGGGTTTTGCGGGAGCAGATACGCAGTATTTT
CDR3: CASSLGFAGADTQYF

V: TRBV12-3/TRBV12-4
J: TRBJ1-4
size: many
D: -
DNA: TGTGCCAGCACCGACCGGGACGGAAGTAATGAAAAACTGTTTTTT
CDR3: CASTDRDGSNEKLFF

V: TRBV3-1
J: TRBJ1-2
size: many
D: -
DNA: TGTGCCAGCAGCCAAGATTTGGCCCCGGGCGGCTACACCTTC
CDR3: CASSQDLAPGGYTF

V: TRBV20-1
J: TRBJ2-7
size: many
D: -
DNA: TGCAGTGCTAGGTGGGGCGGCTCCTACGAGCAGTACTTC
CDR3: CSARWGGSYEQYF

V: TRBV5-1
J: TRBJ2-1
size: few
D: TRBD2
DNA: TGCGCCAGCAGCTTCACTCCTACGACTAGCGGGAGTGTACACAATGAGCAGTTCTTC
CDR3: CASSFTPTTSGSVHNEQFF

V: TRBV12-3/TRBV12-4
J: TRBJ2-5
size: few
D: -
DNA: TGTGCCAGCAGCCCACTAGGCCAAGAGACCCAGTACTTC
CDR3: CASSPLGQETQYF

V: TRBV3-1
J: TRBJ1-1
size: -
D: -
DNA: TGTGCCAGCAGCCCCCGACAGGCCTTTGGAGCTTTCTTT
CDR3: CASSPRQAFGAFF

V: TRBV5-6
J: TRBJ1-5
size: many
D: TRBD1
DNA: TGTGCCAGCAGCCTGACAGGGAATAGCAATCAGCCCCAGCATTTT
CDR3: CASSLTGNSNQPQHF

V: TRBV7-9
J: TRBJ2-3
size: many
D: TRBD2
DNA: TGTGCCAGCAGCGAGGGACTAGCGTTTATAGATACGCAGTATTTT
CDR3: CASSEGLAFIDTQYF

V: TRBV5-1
J: TRBJ2-5
size: -
D: TRBD2
DNA: TGCGCCAGCAGCCTTGGGCTGGTAGCGGGAGGAGAGACCCAGTACTTC
CDR3: CASSLGLVAGGETQYF

V: TRBV7-8
J: TRBJ1-1
size: -
D: -
DNA: TGTGCCAGCAGCCCCGGAAGGGTGAGAGCTGAAGCTTTCTTT
CDR3: CASSPGRVRAEAFF

V: TRBV20-1
J: TRBJ2-5
size: many
D: -
DNA: TGCAGTGCTAGACCAGCCGCGAAGACCCAGTACTTC
CDR3: CSARPAAKTQYF

V: TRBV9
J: TRBJ1-6
size: few
D: -
DNA: TGTGCCAGCAGCCTAGGGGATTATAATTCACCCCTCCACTTT
CDR3: CASSLGDYNSPLHF

V: TRBV6-2/TRBV6-3
J: TRBJ2-1
size: few
D: TRBD2
DNA: TGTGCCAGCAGCCGAGGGACTAGCGGGAGTATTTACAATGAGCAGTTCTTC
CDR3: CASSRGTSGSIYNEQFF

V: TRBV5-1
J: TRBJ2-1
size: -
D: -
DNA: TGCGCCAGCAGAACCCTTGCGCGGGCGGAGAATGAGCAGTTCTTC
CDR3: CASRTLARAENEQFF

V: TRBV20-1
J: TRBJ2-2
size: -
D: -
DNA: TGCAGTGCTAGAAAGACCGGGACGGGCTCCACCGGGGAGCTGTTTTTT
CDR3: CSARKTGTGSTGELFF

V: TRBV10-3
J: TRBJ2-7
size: many
D: -
DNA: TGTGCCATCAGATCCGGGAGCTCCTACGAGCAGTACTTC
CDR3: CAIRSGSSYEQYF

V: TRBV29-1
J: TRBJ2-5
size: many
D: -
DNA: TGCAGCGTTAGGGACGCCGCGAGAGAGACCCAGTACTTC
CDR3: CSVRDAARETQYF

V: TRBV29-1
J: TRBJ2-2
size: many
D: -
DNA: TGCAGCGACGCAGTGCTGGGGGGGGAGCTGTTTTTT
CDR3: CSDAVLGGELFF

V: TRBV6-5
J: TRBJ2-3
size: -
D: -
DNA: TGTGCCAGCAGTTACCGAGGAGGCGGGAGCACAGATACGCAGTATTTT
CDR3: CASSYRGGGSTDTQYF

V: TRBV9
J: TRBJ2-1
size: -
D: TRBD2
DNA: TGTGCCAGCAGCGTGACTAGCGGCCAGCAGTTCTTC
CDR3: CASSVTSGQQFF

V: TRBV29-1
J: TRBJ1-1
size: many
D: -
DNA: TGCAGCGTTGATAGAAATCTCCCACGGGAAGCTTTCTTT
CDR3: CSVDRNLPREAFF

V: TRBV15
J: TRBJ2-1
size: few
D: -
DNA: TGTGCCACCCGGGGCCCGGGGGCGGGTAATGAGCAGTTCTTC
CDR3: CATRGPGAGNEQFF

V: TRBV5-6
J: TRBJ2-1
size: many
D: -
DNA: TGTGCCAGCAGCCCGATTGGGGAGCACTACAATGAGCAGTTCTTC
CDR3: CASSPIGEHYNEQFF

V: TRBV7-8
J: TRBJ2-1
size: -
D: -
DNA: TGTGCCAGCAGCTTAGATTGGGGCCTCTCCTACAATGAGCAGTTCTTC
CDR3: CASSLDWGLSYNEQFF

V: TRBV28
J: TRBJ2-6
size: -
D: -
DNA: TGTGCCAGCAGTTTGTGGTTTTCTGGGGCCAACGTCCTGACTTTC
CDR3: CASSLWFSGANVLTF

V: TRBV12-3/TRBV12-4
J: TRBJ2-1
size: -
D: TRBD2
DNA: TGTGCCAGCAGTTCGGTACTAGCGGGAGGGCCTCAGTTCTTC
CDR3: CASSSVLAGGPQFF

V: TRBV4-3
J: TRBJ2-2
size: many
D: -
DNA: TGCGCCAGCAGCCAAGCGAGGGGACAACGCACCGGGGAGCTGTTTTTT
CDR3: CASSQARGQRTGELFF

V: TRBV28
J: TRBJ2-7
size: few
D: TRBD1
DNA: TGTGCCAGCAGGCTCAGGGGGCCCTACGAGCAGTACTTC
CDR3: CASRLRGPYEQYF

V: TRBV20-1
J: TRBJ2-5
size: -
D: TRBD1
DNA: TGCAGTGCCCGGGGCGACAGGGGCAAGGAAGAGACCCAGTACTTC
CDR3: CSARGDRGKEETQYF

V: TRBV5-1
J: TRBJ2-2
size: few
D: -
DNA: TGCGCCAGCAGCTCTCAGGGTGGGGACACCGGGGAGCTGTTTTTT
CDR3: CASSSQGGDTGELFF

V: TRBV24-1
J: TRBJ2-7
size: many
D: -
DNA: TGTGCCACCAGTGACGGGGGAGGATACGAGCAGTACTTC
CDR3: CATSDGGGYEQYF

V: TRBV5-1
J: TRBJ2-3
size: many
D: -
DNA: TGCGCCAGCAGCTTGGCCTCGGAGGTCGATACGCAGTATTTT
CDR3: CASSLASEVDTQYF